Described below is a single T cell receptor beta chain sequence and its context. Antigen: not known. A much larger clone differs by one base, so this may be a read error. The conserved phenylalanine or tryptophan is not found at the CDR3 terminus, so this likely reflects a read error. The DNA is left out, because the CDR3 cannot be placed on it with certainty; the CDR3 is given as TCRdb lists it. This sample was taken from a study of regulatory T cells in long-lasting Graves disease. General observations from the study: Thyroid tissue went unstudied; only peripheral blood was examined.

Germline loops: CDR1 SNHLY, CDR2 FYNNEI. Termini included, the CDR3 measures 12 amino acids. As for time point: newly diagnosed GD, antithyroid drugs for less than 3 months. TCR sequences were obtained from RNA taken from PBMCs. Arm-PCR with iRepertoire HTBI primers amplified the CDR3 regions for these TCR beta libraries. In TCRdb, the multiplex PCR reads were re-called with MiXCR into one record per CDR3 protein. The table includes under 800,000 distinct CDR3 sequences, around 17% detected once. These same data were also listed under a study on T cells in Graves' hyperthyroidism and ophthalmopathy.

The TCR originated in a woman in her twenties or thirties with Graves disease. Sample: peripheral blood mononuclear cells (PBMCs), taken at new diagnosis, from a patient treated with antithyroid drugs. The chain combines TRBV2 with TRBJ2-1; TRBD1 is the table's D call and was not checked against the DNA. This CDR3 is CASSELGAWKFL.